This T cell receptor (beta chain) was identified in a study of T-cell memory formation after mild COVID-19. On the study more broadly: The TCR clusters were mostly specific to one donor.

Trimming stripped 5 bases from V and 7 bases from J, with 9 bases between. Looked up from germline, CDR1 is SGHVS and CDR2 is FNYEAQ. The CDR3 has 12 residues. One entry per CDR3 protein, called by TCRdb with MiXCR from the 5' RACE reads. The data contain approximately 580,000 distinct CDR3 sequences, around 20% of them seen just once; the ten biggest clones take up around an eighth. This clonotype was counted a few times. Its antigen is undetermined. Study-level findings and limits: Cross-reactive memory seemingly joined, as some responding clones were found in pre-infection memory.

The sequence was obtained from an adult woman who had mild COVID-19 (a few samples of this study predate the infection). Cell type and time point are not known. The V gene is TRBV7-6, the J gene TRBJ2-1; D ambiguous. The specimen sequenced was PBMCs or a T cell subset sorted from them (not recorded which). CDR3 sequence: CASSKFANEQFF. As DNA, the CDR3 is TGTGCCAGCAGCAAATTCGCGAATGAGCAGTTCTTC.